A single T cell receptor beta chain is shown here with its context. The data were obtained in a study of T cells in tumors after PD-1 blockade. Study details: Some patients also took daily vismodegib 150 mg during anti-PD-1 treatment.

Tumor or blood genomic DNA was sequenced, with inputs of about 550 ng to 6,004 ng. CDR3 size: 17 residues. With 3 bases removed from V and 3 bases from J, the gap between germline ends came to 21 bases. CDR1 LGHDT and CDR2 YNNKEL come from the germline V gene (reference sequence). Repertoires were generated with immunoSEQ multiplex PCR, while TCRdb's copy carries only in-frame clones and drops some. The data show roughly 48,000 clones, approximately 81% seen once. This chain connects TRBV3-1 (or the pseudogene TRBV3-2) to TRBJ2-7; D gene unclear. Material: PBMCs, obtained before anti-PD-1 treatment. The clonotype comes from a human donor with basal cell carcinoma. The CDR3 reads CASSHDPRTRPGYEQYF. DNA for the CDR3: TGTGCCAGCAGCCACGATCCCCGGACCCGGCCGGGCTACGAGCAGTACTTC.